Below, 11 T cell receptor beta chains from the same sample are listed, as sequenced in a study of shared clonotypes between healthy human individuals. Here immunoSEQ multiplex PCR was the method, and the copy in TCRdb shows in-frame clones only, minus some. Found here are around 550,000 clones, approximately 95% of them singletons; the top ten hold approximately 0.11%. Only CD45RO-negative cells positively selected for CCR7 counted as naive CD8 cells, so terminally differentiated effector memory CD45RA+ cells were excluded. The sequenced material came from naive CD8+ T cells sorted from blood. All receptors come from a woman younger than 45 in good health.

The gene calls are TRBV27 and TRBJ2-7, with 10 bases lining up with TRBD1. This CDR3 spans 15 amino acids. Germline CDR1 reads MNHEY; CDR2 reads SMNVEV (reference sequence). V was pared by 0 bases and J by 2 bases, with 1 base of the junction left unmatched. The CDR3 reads CASSLSGQGTYEQYF. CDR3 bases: TGTGCCAGCAGTTTATCGGGACAGGGGACCTACGAGCAGTACTTC.

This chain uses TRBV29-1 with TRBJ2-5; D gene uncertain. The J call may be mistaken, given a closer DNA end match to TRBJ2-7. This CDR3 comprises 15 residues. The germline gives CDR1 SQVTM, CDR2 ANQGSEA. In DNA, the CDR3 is TGCAGCGTTGAAGTAGGGCACAAGAGCTCCTACGAGCAGTACTTC. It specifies CSVEVGHKSSYEQYF.

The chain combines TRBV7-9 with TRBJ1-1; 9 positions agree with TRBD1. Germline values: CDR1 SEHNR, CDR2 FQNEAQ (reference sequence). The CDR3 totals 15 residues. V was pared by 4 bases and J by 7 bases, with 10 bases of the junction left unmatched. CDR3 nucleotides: TGTGCCAGCAGCTACCCAGGACAGGGGCAGAATGAAGCTTTCTTT. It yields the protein CASSYPGQGQNEAFF.

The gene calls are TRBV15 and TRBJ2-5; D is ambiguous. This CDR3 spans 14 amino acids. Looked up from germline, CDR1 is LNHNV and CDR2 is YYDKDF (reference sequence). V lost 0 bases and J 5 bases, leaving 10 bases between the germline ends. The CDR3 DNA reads TGTGCCACCAGCAGAGACCGTATTCATGAGACCCAGTACTTC. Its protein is CATSRDRIHETQYF.

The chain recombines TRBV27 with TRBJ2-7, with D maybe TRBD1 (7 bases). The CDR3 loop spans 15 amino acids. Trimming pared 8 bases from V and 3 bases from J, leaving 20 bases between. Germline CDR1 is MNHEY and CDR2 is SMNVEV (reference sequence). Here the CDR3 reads CASSPRGQKHYEQYF. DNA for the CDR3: TGTGCCAGCTCCCCGCGGGGACAGAAGCACTACGAGCAGTACTTC.

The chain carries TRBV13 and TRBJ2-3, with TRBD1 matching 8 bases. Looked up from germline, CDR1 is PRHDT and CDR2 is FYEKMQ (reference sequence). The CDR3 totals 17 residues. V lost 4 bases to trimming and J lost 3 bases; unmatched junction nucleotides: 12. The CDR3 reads CASSSGSTGVVTDTQYF. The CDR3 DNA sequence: TGTGCCAGCAGCTCAGGGTCGACAGGGGTGGTAACAGATACGCAGTATTTT.

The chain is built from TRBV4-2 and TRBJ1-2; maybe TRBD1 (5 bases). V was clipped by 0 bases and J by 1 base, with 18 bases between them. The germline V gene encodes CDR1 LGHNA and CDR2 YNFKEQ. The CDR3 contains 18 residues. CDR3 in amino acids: CASSQDGDPLGVNYGYTF. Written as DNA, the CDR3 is TGTGCCAGCAGCCAAGATGGGGACCCCCTGGGGGTTAACTATGGCTACACCTTC.

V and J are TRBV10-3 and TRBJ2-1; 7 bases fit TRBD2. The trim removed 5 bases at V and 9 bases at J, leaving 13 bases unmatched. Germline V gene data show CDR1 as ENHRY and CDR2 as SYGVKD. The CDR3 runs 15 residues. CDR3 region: CAISLVGLRRREQFF. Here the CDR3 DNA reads TGTGCCATCAGTCTTGTGGGACTACGTCGACGTGAGCAGTTCTTC.

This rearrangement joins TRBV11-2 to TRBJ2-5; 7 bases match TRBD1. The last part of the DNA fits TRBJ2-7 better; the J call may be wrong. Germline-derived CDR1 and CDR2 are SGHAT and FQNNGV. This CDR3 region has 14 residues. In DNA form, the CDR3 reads TGTGCCAGCAGCTTCGGGACAGCCTCCTACGAGCAGTACTTC. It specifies CASSFGTASYEQYF.

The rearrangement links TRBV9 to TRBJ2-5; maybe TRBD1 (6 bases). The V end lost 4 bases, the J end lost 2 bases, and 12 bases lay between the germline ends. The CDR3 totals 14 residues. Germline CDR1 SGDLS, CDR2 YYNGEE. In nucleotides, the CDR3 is TGTGCCAGCAGCCTCGGACAGAGACAAGAGACCCAGTACTTC. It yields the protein CASSLGQRQETQYF.

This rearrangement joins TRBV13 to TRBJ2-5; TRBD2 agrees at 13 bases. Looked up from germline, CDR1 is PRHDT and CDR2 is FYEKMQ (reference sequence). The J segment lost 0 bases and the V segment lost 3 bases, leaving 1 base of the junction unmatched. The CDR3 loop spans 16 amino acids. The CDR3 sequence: CASSLGLAGNQETQYF. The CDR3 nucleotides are TGTGCCAGCAGCTTGGGACTAGCGGGGAACCAAGAGACCCAGTACTTC.